Sequencing of this TCR beta chain was carried out in a study of OX40 agonist ivuxolimab in advanced cancers. The overall study: Each dose-escalation patient presented with hepatocellular carcinoma, melanoma, renal cell or head and neck cancer.

Repertoires were generated with immunoSEQ multiplex PCR, while TCRdb's copy carries only in-frame clones and drops some. The sample holds tens of thousands of clones; about 91% are singletons and the top ten take about 4%. The CDR3 is 14 residues long. After removal of 2 bases from V and 10 bases from J, the junction contained 8 bases not matched to a gene. The germline V gene has CDR1 MNHNY and CDR2 SVGAGI (reference sequence). The clonotype comes from an adult with an advanced solid tumor such as melanoma, head and neck, liver or kidney cancer. Sample: CD4+ or CD8+ T cells sorted from blood, taken in a trial of the OX40 agonist ivuxolimab. The chain couples TRBV6-6 to TRBJ2-1; 7 nucleotides align to TRBD2. This CDR3 reads CASSYKGRGVEQFF. The CDR3 nucleotides are TGTGCCAGCAGTTACAAGGGACGGGGGGTCGAGCAGTTCTTC.